This entry lists 3 T cell receptor beta chains sequenced from one sample in a study of T cells in Graves' hyperthyroidism and ophthalmopathy. Using RNA transcripts as the source, TCR beta CDR3 regions were amplified. During a first-round RT-PCR of the TCR CDR3, the HTBI primer set was used. TCRdb called the multiplex PCR reads again in MiXCR, with one record for every CDR3 protein. The sample contains around 400,000 distinct CDR3 sequences, 15% to 18% of which appear only once. Sequenced material: blood. Receptor source: a woman aged 18-30 years with Graves' hyperthyroidism that later progressed to Graves' ophthalmopathy.

This clonotype has ten or more counts. This sequence joins TRBV10-3 and TRBJ2-3; D is undetermined. CDR1 and CDR2 (germline): ENHRY, SYGVKD. CDR3 length equals 15 residues. The germline V and J ends were trimmed by 2 bases and 0 bases, with 9 bases remaining between them. The CDR3 region is CAISEKAPSTDTQYF. In DNA, the CDR3 is TGTGCCATCAGTGAGAAGGCTCCTAGCACAGATACGCAGTATTTT.

The chain has TRBV6-4 and TRBJ2-1; D is uncertain. V dropped 0 bases and J dropped 6 bases, with 6 bases sitting between them. The CDR3 has 13 amino acids. Germline V gene data show CDR1 as MRHNA and CDR2 as SNTAGT. CDR3 sequence (DNA): TGTGCCAGCAGTGACTCCGGCTTCAATGAGCAGTTCTTC. Translating it yields CASSDSGFNEQFF.

This clonotype was found many times. This rearrangement joins TRBV20-1 to TRBJ2-1; 7 bases align to TRBD2. CDR1 is DFQATT, CDR2 SNEGSKA, per germline (reference sequence). This CDR3 comprises 14 residues. Trimming removed 5 bases from V and 1 base from J; junction bases left unmatched: 5. The CDR3, as DNA: TGCAGTGCTGGTACTAGCGTGTCCTACAATGAGCAGTTCTTC. Encoded protein: CSAGTSVSYNEQFF.